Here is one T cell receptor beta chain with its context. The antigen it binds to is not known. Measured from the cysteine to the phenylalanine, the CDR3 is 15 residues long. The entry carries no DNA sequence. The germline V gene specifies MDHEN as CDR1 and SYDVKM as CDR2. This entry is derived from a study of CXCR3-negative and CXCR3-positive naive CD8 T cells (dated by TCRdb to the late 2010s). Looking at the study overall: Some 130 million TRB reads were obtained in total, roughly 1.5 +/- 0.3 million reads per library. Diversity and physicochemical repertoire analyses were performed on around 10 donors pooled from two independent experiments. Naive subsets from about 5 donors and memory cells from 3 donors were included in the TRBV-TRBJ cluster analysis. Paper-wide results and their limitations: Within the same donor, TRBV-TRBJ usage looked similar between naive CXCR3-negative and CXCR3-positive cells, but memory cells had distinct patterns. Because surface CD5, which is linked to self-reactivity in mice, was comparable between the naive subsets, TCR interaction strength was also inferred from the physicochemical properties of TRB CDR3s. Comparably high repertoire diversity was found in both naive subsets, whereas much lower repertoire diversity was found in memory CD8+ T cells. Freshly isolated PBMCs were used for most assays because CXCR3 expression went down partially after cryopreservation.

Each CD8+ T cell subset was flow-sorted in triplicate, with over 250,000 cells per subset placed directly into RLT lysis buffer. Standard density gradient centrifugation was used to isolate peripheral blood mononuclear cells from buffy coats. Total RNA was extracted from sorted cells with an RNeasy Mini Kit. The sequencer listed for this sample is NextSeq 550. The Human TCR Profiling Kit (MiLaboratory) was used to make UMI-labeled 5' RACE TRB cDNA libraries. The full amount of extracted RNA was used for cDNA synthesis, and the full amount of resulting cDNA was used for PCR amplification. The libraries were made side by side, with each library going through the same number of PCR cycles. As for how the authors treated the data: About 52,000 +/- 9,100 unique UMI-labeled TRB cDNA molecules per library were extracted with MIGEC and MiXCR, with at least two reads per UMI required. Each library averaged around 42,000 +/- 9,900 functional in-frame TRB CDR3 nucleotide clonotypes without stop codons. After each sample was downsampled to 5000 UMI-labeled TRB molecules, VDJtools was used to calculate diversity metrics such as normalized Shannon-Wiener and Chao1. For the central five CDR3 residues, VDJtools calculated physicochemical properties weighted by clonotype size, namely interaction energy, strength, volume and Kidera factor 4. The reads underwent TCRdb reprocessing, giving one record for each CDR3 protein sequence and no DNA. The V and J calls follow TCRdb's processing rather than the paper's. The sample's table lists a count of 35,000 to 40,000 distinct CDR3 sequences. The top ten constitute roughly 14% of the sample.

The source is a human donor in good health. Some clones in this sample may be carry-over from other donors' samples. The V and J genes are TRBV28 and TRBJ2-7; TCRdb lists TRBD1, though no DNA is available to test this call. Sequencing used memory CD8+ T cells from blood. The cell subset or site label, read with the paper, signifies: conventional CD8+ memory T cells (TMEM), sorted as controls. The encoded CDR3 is CASSSVGSPNYEQYF.